This T cell receptor beta chain was obtained from a study of cytomegalovirus exposure and HLA in healthy donors (dated by TCRdb to about 2017). In the study overall: An earlier analysis of some 600 of the donors reported about 300 Gb of sequence data and around 100 million unique TCR beta sequences obtained from roughly 180 million T cells. To predict cytomegalovirus infection status, the study combined high-throughput TCR immunosequencing, statistical association of individual TCRs with disease status, and machine learning. The aim of the study was to test whether cataloging public T cell receptors could identify signatures of past pathogen exposure. Every discovery cohort repertoire had been produced on one sequencing platform. Class I and class II HLA loci were covered by the typing at four-digit resolution. Typing coverage differed by locus: A, B, C, DRB1 and DQB1 were typed in about 629-640 donors, DQA1 in 500 to 550, DPA1 in 600 to 610, and DPB1 in 450 to 490. In a later analysis, previously published TCR beta repertoires from 600 to 850 donors were re-analyzed and high-resolution HLA genotyping was added so that TCR occurrence patterns could be studied. Across approximately 400 genotyped donors of the cohort, an average of roughly 250,000 unique TCR beta nucleotide sequences per donor were sequenced, and 15% to 20% of those sequences were non-productive. Using immunosequencing, the study profiled T cell repertoires from about 650 subjects and related those repertoires to cytomegalovirus serostatus. Among the roughly 390 genotyped donors, approximately 82% belonged to the genetic ancestry cluster associated with self-reported Caucasian donors. Alongside the repertoire data, information on donor age, sex, ethnicity and CMV serostatus was compiled. Genome-wide SNP genotypes for about three fifths of the roughly 670 donors were used in a later genetic analysis, which treated that subset as a discovery cohort. The later analysis used no new phenotypic data to find candidate immune exposures, relying instead on TCR beta sequences and their occurrence across donors. Approximately 310 gigabases of sequencing data and 80 million or so unique TCR sequences were included in an early release covering over 600 HLA-typed donors. Besides the first cohort of 666 subjects, a separate validation cohort made up of about 120 different subjects was used. To decide whether each TCR beta V gene segment behaved as functional or pseudogenic, an earlier analysis of fewer than 750 of the donors relied on high-throughput TCR beta sequencing. Four to six DR-DQ haplotypes were handled as single units for association and clustering because linkage in the cohort was strong.

Counted from cysteine to phenylalanine, this CDR3 has 13 amino acids. Of all the DNA, just the CDR3 is kept, 39 bases in frame from base 1. From a lookup of the germline V gene, CDR1 and CDR2 are MNHNS and SASEGT. The junction carries 11 bases between V and J, which are trimmed by 6 bases and 5 bases respectively. Receptor amplification or capture employed the immunoSEQ multiplex PCR assay. For the multiplex PCR, a mixture combining 60 forward primers for TCR Vbeta segments and 13 reverse primers for TCR Jbeta segments was used. The CDR3 region of rearranged TCR beta genes was amplified from genomic DNA by a multiplex PCR assay. Amplified TCR beta libraries were sequenced as 87-base-pair reads on the Illumina HiSeq System. Per the authors' processing: In a later analysis, tens of millions of unique TCR beta chains were counted across the 500 to 850 repertoires, and roughly 11 million of these chains were shared by at least two donors. Raw reads were error-corrected and collapsed into unique sequences with a nearest-neighbor algorithm that merged closely related sequences to remove PCR and sequencing errors. To assign V, D and J gene segments, CDR3 sequences were aligned to IMGT reference sequences. Each retained sequence needed at least a six-nucleotide match to both a V gene segment and a J gene segment. Rearrangements were classified as productive when the CDR3 lacked stop codons and remained in frame with V and J, and all other rearrangements were classified as non-productive. CDR3 was defined according to IMGT convention as the region running from the second conserved V-encoded cysteine to the conserved J-encoded phenylalanine. The earlier analysis of some 600 of the donors excluded sequences that lacked an unambiguous match to a single V gene segment. In an earlier analysis of approximately 550 of the donors, V segments were called functional above 56.7% productive rearrangements and were called segregating when the between-donor standard deviation exceeded 5%. To diagnose cytomegalovirus status from the catalog of TCR beta chain sequences, a statistical classification framework was built. In a later analysis, TCR nucleotide sequences were compared against IMGT/GENE-DB human TR gene sequences so that V and J genes could be assigned. The TCRdist pipeline was used in a later analysis to assign CDR3 sequences and most-parsimonious VDJ recombination scenarios. In a later analysis, every TCR beta chain was defined by the combination of its CDR3 amino acid sequence and its V-gene family, and reads without a unique V-gene family were dropped. In a later analysis, around 600 highly shared, low-generation-probability nucleotide sequences were removed to address suspected cross-contamination and a sequencing artifact. A later analysis calculated a clonal expansion index for each public chain from normalized within-repertoire ranks of inferred template counts. A later analysis computed generation probabilities with a VDJ recombination model fitted to out-of-frame rearrangements, and checked the results against IGoR. A later analysis scored TCR-TCR, TCR-HLA and TCR-CMV co-occurrence with hypergeometric tests, applying a repertoire-size bias correction to TCR pairs. In a later analysis, false discovery rates were estimated by permuting HLA or CMV assignments 20 times. In a later analysis, co-occurring TCRs were grouped using DBSCAN, with TCRdist sequence similarity added in when clustering inside HLA-allele-positive subsets. For co-occurrence clustering, repertoires with fewer than 30,000 or more than 120,000 public chains were excluded, along with about five repertoires with anomalous nucleotide sharing. Not all clones reach the TCRdb copy of this immuneACCESS table, which keeps in-frame sequences only. Checked studies attribute under half of the gap to unresolved V genes and leave the rest unexplained. Clonal size and the V and J genes are those of that table, whereas D and trimming came from the DNA. This sample comprises 200,000 to 250,000 clones, about 86% of them detected only once. Clones ranked in the top ten supply less than 9% of the sample.

As for this clone: Its target antigen remains unknown. Base-call qualities are not available, and no considerably larger clone is one nucleotide away.

The research as a whole found: The cohort was sequenced for TCR beta chains only, and without alpha or paired-chain data the features that could be detected were limited. A few of the identified cytomegalovirus-associated TCR beta chains were confirmed in vitro to be specific for cytomegalovirus antigens. In a later genetic analysis, fewer N-insertions in productive TCRs were reported among donors in an Asian-associated ancestry cluster than the roughly 640-donor mean. CMV serostatus was the only immune exposure information available for the cohort. A further reported finding was that TCR beta sequences accurately predicted the HLA-A and HLA-B alleles for most subjects in the first cohort. At a false discovery rate of 0.05, a later analysis linked under 20,000 TCR beta sequences to specific HLA alleles. A later analysis reported that several top co-occurrence clusters appeared linked to parvovirus B19, influenza, CMV and Epstein-Barr virus. Linkage disequilibrium might explain the correlated functional status among segregating V segments, but an unknown experimental factor could not be excluded. V-gene and J-gene trimming of TCR beta chains was associated with a missense DCLRE1C variant in a later genetic analysis, and the association was replicated in an independent cohort. A later analysis found that HLA-associated TCR beta chains were more clonally expanded and had lower generation probabilities than equally common non-associated chains. According to a later analysis, TCR association rates differed among HLA loci, with DRB1 alleles showing the most associated TCRs and HLA-C alleles showing the fewest. When HLA alleles, especially DR and DQ, strongly co-occurred, TCR associations were difficult to assign to individual alleles. In an earlier analysis of 587 of the donors, most TCR beta V segments appeared in productive rearrangements about 87% or about 30% of the time, broadly matching IMGT annotations. Because the 87-base-pair reads could not distinguish some IMGT-functional V segments, including TRBV6-2 and TRBV6-3, those segments were excluded. The classifier was reported to diagnose cytomegalovirus status with high specificity and sensitivity in both the original cohort and the validation cohort. The authors suggested that the approach could potentially be extended to other disease states and immunological phenotypes. Because some donors lacked HLA typing at each locus, the association tests relied only on the typed subset. According to a later analysis, most CMV-associated TCR beta chains appeared to be HLA-restricted, and the HLA associations seemed to be driven largely by CMV exposure. Across donors, most TCR sequences were observed very rarely, whereas some public TCRs were present in many individuals. Sequencing depth was assumed to be roughly uniform across donors in the presence/absence analyses, though that assumption may not hold. A cluster of highly shared sequence variants was judged likely to be a technical artifact of the sequencing pipeline. Because counts were too low, seventeen rarely observed V segments, including chromosome 9 orphons, were excluded from the earlier analysis of 587 of the donors. A total of about 150 TCR beta chains were listed by the study as associated with cytomegalovirus.

The cohort was made up of about 670 healthy bone marrow donors. Cohort members were all nominally healthy when sampled, although unrecorded immune exposures were likely present. The donor was CMV seropositive and belonged to the group of 250 to 350 seropositive cohort members. Each donor provided a peripheral blood sample, and peripheral blood mononuclear cells were used for TCR beta sequencing. The Qiagen DNeasy Blood Extraction Kit was used to extract genomic DNA from the blood cell samples. This TCR derives from an older woman in good health and CMV-seropositive. Source material: PBMCs. This chain joins TRBV6-1 to TRBJ1-5; the D gene is not confidently resolved. The CDR3 protein is CASRSQRHQPQHF. The nucleotide sequence reads as follows: TGTGCCAGCAGGAGCCAGCGCCATCAGCCCCAGCATTTT.